This T cell receptor beta chain was profiled in a study of PD-1 blockade in classical Hodgkin lymphoma. Study results and limitations: Significantly greater TCR diversity emerged by C4D1 in CD4+ cells but not CD8+ cells. Diversity similar to that of newly diagnosed patients was seen at baseline in complete responders.

Germline CDR1 is LNHDA and CDR2 is SQIVND (reference sequence). The CDR3 spans 15 residues. Trimming took off 0 bases at V and 4 bases at J, with 13 bases between the two ends. The repertoire was sequenced with immunoSEQ multiplex PCR; TCRdb's copy has only in-frame clones and lacks some. The sample gives 35,000 to 45,000 clones, roughly 78% of which show up once; approximately 3% is in the top ten. Remarks on this clone: The antigen is unknown.

All the patients suffered relapse after autologous stem cell transplantation, and brentuximab vedotin exposure differed. Under best response, outcomes were complete response, partial response or progressive disease. The V call is TRBV19, the J call TRBJ2-7; possibly TRBD1 for D (7 bases). Sequenced here: peripheral blood mononuclear cells (PBMCs), sampled before the second cycle of nivolumab. This receptor was identified in a human donor with classical Hodgkin lymphoma. The CDR3 region has the DNA TGTGCCAGTAGTATAGACAGGGGGGTCCATTACGAGCAGTACTTC. Encoded protein: CASSIDRGVHYEQYF.